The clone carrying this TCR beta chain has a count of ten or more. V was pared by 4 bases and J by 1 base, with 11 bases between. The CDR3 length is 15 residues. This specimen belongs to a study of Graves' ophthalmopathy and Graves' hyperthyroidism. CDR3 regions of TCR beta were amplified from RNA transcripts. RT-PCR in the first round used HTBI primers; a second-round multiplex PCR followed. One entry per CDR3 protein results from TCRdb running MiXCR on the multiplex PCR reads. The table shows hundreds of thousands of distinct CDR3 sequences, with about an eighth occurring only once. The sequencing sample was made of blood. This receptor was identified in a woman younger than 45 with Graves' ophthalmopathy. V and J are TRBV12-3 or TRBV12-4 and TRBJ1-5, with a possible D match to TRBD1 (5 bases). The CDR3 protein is CASSWGGRSNQPQHF. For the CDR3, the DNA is TGTGCCAGCAGTTGGGGGGGGAGGAGCAATCAGCCCCAGCATTTT.